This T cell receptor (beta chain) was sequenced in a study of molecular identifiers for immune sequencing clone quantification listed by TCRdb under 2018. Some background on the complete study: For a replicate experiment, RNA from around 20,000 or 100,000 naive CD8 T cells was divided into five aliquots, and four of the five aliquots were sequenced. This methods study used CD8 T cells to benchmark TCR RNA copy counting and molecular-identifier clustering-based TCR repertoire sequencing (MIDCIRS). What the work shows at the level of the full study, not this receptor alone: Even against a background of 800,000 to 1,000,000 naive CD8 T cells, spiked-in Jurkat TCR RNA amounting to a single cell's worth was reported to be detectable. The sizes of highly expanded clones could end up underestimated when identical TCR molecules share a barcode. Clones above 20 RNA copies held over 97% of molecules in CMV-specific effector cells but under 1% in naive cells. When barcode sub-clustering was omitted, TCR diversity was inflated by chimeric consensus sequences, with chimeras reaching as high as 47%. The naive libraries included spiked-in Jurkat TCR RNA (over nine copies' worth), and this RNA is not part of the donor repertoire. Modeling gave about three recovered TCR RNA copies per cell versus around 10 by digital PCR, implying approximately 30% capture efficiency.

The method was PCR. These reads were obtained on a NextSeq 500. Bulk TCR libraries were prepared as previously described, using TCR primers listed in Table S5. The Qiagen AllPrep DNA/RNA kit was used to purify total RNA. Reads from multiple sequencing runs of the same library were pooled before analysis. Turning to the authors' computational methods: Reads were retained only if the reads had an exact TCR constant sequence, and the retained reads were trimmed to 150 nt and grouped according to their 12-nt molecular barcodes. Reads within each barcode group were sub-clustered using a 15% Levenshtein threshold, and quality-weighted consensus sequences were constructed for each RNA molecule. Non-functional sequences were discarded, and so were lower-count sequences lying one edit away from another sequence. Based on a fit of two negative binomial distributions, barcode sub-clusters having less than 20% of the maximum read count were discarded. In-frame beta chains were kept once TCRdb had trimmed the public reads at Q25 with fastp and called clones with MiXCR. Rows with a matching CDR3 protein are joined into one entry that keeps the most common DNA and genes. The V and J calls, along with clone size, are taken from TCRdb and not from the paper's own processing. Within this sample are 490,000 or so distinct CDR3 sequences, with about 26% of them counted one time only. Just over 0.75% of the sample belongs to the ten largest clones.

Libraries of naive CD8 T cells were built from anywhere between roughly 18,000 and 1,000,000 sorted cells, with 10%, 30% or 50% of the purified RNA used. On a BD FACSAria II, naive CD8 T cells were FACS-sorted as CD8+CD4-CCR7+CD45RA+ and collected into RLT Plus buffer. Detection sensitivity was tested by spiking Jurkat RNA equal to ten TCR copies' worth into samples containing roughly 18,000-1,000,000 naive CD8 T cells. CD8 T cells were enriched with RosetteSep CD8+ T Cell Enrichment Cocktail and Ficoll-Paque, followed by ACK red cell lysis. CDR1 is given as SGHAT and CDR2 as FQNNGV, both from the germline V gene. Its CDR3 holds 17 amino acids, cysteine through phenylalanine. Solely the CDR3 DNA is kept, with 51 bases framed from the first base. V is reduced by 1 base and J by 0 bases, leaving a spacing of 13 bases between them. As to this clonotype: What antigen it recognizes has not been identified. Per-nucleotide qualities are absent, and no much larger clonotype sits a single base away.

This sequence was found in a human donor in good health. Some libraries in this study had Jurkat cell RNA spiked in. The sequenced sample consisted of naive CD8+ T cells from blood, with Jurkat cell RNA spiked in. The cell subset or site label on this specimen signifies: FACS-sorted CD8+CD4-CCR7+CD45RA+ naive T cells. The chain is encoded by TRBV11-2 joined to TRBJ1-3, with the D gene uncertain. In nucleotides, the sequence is TGTGCCAGCAGCTTAGGACGTGGACGATCCTCTGGAAACACCATATATTTT. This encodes CASSLGRGRSSGNTIYF.